One and the same sample provided the 16 T cell receptor beta chains below, sequenced in a study of regulatory T cells in long-lasting Graves disease. CDR3 regions were amplified by Arm-PCR using iRepertoire HTBI primers to build TCR beta libraries. One entry per CDR3 protein results from TCRdb running MiXCR on the multiplex PCR reads. Of 350,000 to 450,000 distinct CDR3 sequences detected, about 15% appear once; the ten largest clones hold 16%. Stated time point: newly diagnosed GD, antithyroid drugs for less than 3 months. TCR sequences were obtained from RNA taken from PBMCs. This same sample was also taken into another study, of T cells in Graves' hyperthyroidism and ophthalmopathy.

The specimen comprised peripheral blood mononuclear cells (PBMCs), sampled at new diagnosis, from a patient treated with antithyroid drugs. These receptors came from a woman aged 30 to 39 with Graves disease.

With regard to this clonotype: It is likely a read error: a sequence one base away is far more abundant. V gene TRBV6-1 combines with J gene TRBJ2-1; 8 bases agree with TRBD2. The V gene's germline CDR1 is MNHNS and CDR2 SASEGT. The length of the CDR3 is 12 residues. The CDR3 nucleotides read TGTGCCAGCACGGGACTAGAAGAGACCCAGCACTTC. It yields the protein CASTGLEETQHF.

The CDR3 DNA reads as TGTGCCAGCAGTTACTCGAGGACTAGCGGGAGGGGAGCCTACGAGCAGTACTTC. It is translated as CASSYSRTSGRGAYEQYF. V and J are TRBV6-5 and TRBJ2-7; 15 nucleotides agree with TRBD2. The CDR3 is 18 residues long. Germline V lookup: CDR1 MNHEY, CDR2 SVGAGI. Trimming took 0 bases from V and 2 from J; bases not matched to a gene: 5.

This CDR3 is CATSRGGLIEPQHF. CDR3 nucleotides: TGTGCCACCAGTAGGGGGGGGCTCATAGAGCCCCAGCATTTT. This chain joins TRBV24-1 and TRBJ1-5; D possibly corresponds to TRBD1 (6 bases). The CDR3 runs 14 residues. CDR1 and CDR2 from the germline V gene are KGHDR and SFDVKD. Trimming cost V 6 bases and J 8 bases, with 16 bases left between them.

This clonotype has a count of ten or more. V usage is TRBV20-1 and J usage is TRBJ2-1; D unclear. In germline, CDR1 is DFQATT, CDR2 SNEGSKA (reference sequence). The CDR3 is made up of 15 amino acids. The germline V and J ends were trimmed by 1 base and 6 bases, with 16 bases remaining between them. The CDR3 is CSARGATSEINEQFF. CDR3 DNA sequence: TGCAGTGCTAGAGGGGCGACTTCCGAAATCAATGAGCAGTTCTTC.

This clonotype was counted many times. The chain employs TRBV18 and TRBJ2-4; D gene uncertain. The V gene's germline CDR1 is KGHSH and CDR2 LQKENI. The V gene lost 0 bases and the J gene lost 0 bases, with 9 bases spanning the gap. The CDR3 length is 16 residues. For the CDR3, the DNA is TGTGCCAGCTCACCACCGGGTAACCTAGCCAAAAACATTCAGTACTTC. It codes for CASSPPGNLAKNIQYF.

This clonotype has at least ten counts. At one of its ends the junction is not consistent with the germline gene, which may arise from a read error. This chain uses TRBV6-2 or TRBV6-3 with TRBJ2-3; 11 bases agree with TRBD2. This CDR3 is built from 17 residues. Germline loops: CDR1 MNHEY, CDR2 SVGEGT. CDR3 DNA sequence: TGTGCCAGCAGTGACTCTTGGACTAGCGGGAGCACAGATACGCAGTATTTT. Translating it yields CASSDSWTSGSTDTQYF.

This clonotype was seen at least ten times. The rearrangement uses TRBV28 and TRBJ2-7; 10 bases are shared with TRBD2. Germline V gives CDR1 MDHEN, CDR2 SYDVKM. This CDR3 spans 16 amino acids. J was trimmed by 6 bases and V by 6 bases; bases with no gene match: 14. The chain's CDR3 is CASSPHSGLAGVEQYF. CDR3 DNA sequence: TGTGCCAGCAGCCCTCACTCCGGCCTAGCGGGAGTCGAGCAGTACTTC.

In this sample, this clonotype turned up many times. The chain has TRBV2 and TRBJ1-1; 7 bases line up with TRBD1. Germline V gene data show CDR1 as SNHLY and CDR2 as FYNNEI. V was clipped by 5 bases and J by 8 bases; unmatched bases: 11. CDR3 length: 14 amino acids. The CDR3 reads CASSTRQGLLEAFF. The CDR3 bases are TGTGCCAGCAGTACCCGACAGGGCCTTCTGGAAGCTTTCTTT.

This clonotype was seen at least ten times. The gene calls are TRBV6-2 or TRBV6-3 and TRBJ2-1; D gene ambiguous. The CDR3 sequence is 14 residues long. Trimming pared 2 bases from V and 4 bases from J, leaving 9 bases between. In germline, CDR1 is MNHEY, CDR2 SVGEGT. The DNA of the CDR3 is TGTGCCAGCAGTTACGGGGTGCTTTACAATGAGCAGTTCTTC. The encoded protein is CASSYGVLYNEQFF.

This clonotype occurred a few times. This chain joins TRBV30 and TRBJ2-7, with 9 bases identical to TRBD1. The germline V gene encodes CDR1 GTSNPN and CDR2 SVGIG (reference sequence). The V segment lost 2 bases and the J segment 5 bases; nucleotides outside the gene matches: 7. The CDR3 runs to 14 residues. CDR3 nucleotide sequence: TGTGCCTGGAGTAGAGGACAGGGGCGGGACGAGCAGTACTTC. Amino acid sequence: CAWSRGQGRDEQYF.

The chain employs TRBV3-1 and TRBJ2-6; D gene uncertain. The CDR3 loop spans 16 amino acids. V lost 1 base and J lost 0, with 7 bases in between. Germline lookup yields CDR1 LGHDT and CDR2 YNNKEL (reference sequence). CDR3 bases: TGTGCCAGCAGCCAAGTAAGGAGCTCTGGGGCCAACGTCCTGACTTTC. It is translated as CASSQVRSSGANVLTF.

Comments on this clonotype: It is likely a read error: a sequence one base away is far more abundant. The J gene is TRBJ2-1, the V gene TRBV12-3 or TRBV12-4; 7 positions match TRBD2. This CDR3 contains 15 residues. The V gene end was trimmed by 2 bases and the J gene end by 10 bases; junction bases not matched to a gene: 11. The CDR3 nucleotides read TGTGCCAGCAGTTTAAGGTCTAGCGGTCTATACGAGCAGTTCTTC. As protein: CASSLRSSGLYEQFF.

V and J are TRBV5-6 and TRBJ1-1; a weak D match, TRBD1 (6 bases). CDR3 length: 14 residues. Germline V gives CDR1 SGHDT, CDR2 YYEEEE. The V end lost 4 bases, the J end lost 6 bases, and 16 bases lay between the germline ends. In DNA form, the CDR3 reads TGTGCCAGCAGCCAAGTCAGGGGTGGCGCTGAAGCTTTCTTT. Protein sequence: CASSQVRGGAEAFF.

The V and J genes are TRBV11-1 and TRBJ2-1; 8 bases map to TRBD1. Germline trimming cut 5 bases from V and 12 bases from J; bases unmatched to any gene: 3. Germline values: CDR1 SGHAT, CDR2 FQDESV (reference sequence). This CDR3 has 11 residues. The CDR3 DNA reads as TGTGCCAGCAGCGGACAGGGATGGCAGTTCTTC. Protein sequence: CASSGQGWQFF. The full variable domain, with the rest looked up from reference TRBV11-1 and TRBJ2-1, is EAEVAQSPRYKITEKSQAVAFWCDPISGHATLYWYRQILGQGPELLVQFQDESVVDDSQLPKDRFSAERLKGVDSTLKIQPAELGDSAMYLCASSGQGWQFFGPGTRLTVL.

This clonotype was observed many times. V is TRBV20-1 and J is TRBJ1-1, with D possibly TRBD1 on 5 matching bases. Trimming stripped 4 bases from V and 1 base from J, with 16 bases between. The CDR3 runs to 15 residues. Germline-derived CDR1 and CDR2 are DFQATT and SNEGSKA (reference sequence). Here the CDR3 DNA reads TGCAGTGCTACTGGGACGCAGGGACGGAACACTGAAGCTTTCTTT. The encoded protein is CSATGTQGRNTEAFF.

The V call is TRBV2, the J call TRBJ2-5, with D perhaps TRBD2 (6 bases). The J call may not be correct, given that the DNA end is closer to TRBJ2-1. Per germline, CDR1 SNHLY and CDR2 FYNNEI. This CDR3 is 14 amino acids long. CDR3 DNA: TGTGCCAGCAGTTACGGTTCTAGCGTCAATGAGCAGTTCTTC. Translating it yields CASSYGSSVNEQFF.